The 32 T cell receptor beta chains reported below all come from one sample, sequenced in a study of T cells in Graves' hyperthyroidism and ophthalmopathy. Researchers amplified the TCR beta CDR3 regions from RNA transcripts. Researchers ran a first-round RT-PCR on the TCR CDR3 using the HTBI primer set. Each CDR3 protein is one row after TCRdb ran MiXCR on the multiplex PCR reads. Of fewer than 450,000 distinct CDR3 sequences listed, about 17% are singletons. Source material: blood. The receptor source for this set is a woman aged 25 to 39 with Graves' hyperthyroidism that later progressed to Graves' ophthalmopathy.

This clonotype was seen ten or more times. The chain recombines TRBV7-9 with TRBJ2-5; D possibly uses TRBD1 or TRBD2 (6 bases each). CDR3 size: 16 residues. V shed 2 bases and J shed 1 base, with 14 bases lying between them. The germline V gene has CDR1 SEHNR and CDR2 FQNEAQ (reference sequence). CDR3 region: CASSLSGVAVQETQYF. DNA of the CDR3: TGTGCCAGCAGCTTATCAGGGGTAGCGGTCCAAGAGACCCAGTACTTC. Drawing the rest from reference TRBV7-9 and TRBJ2-5, the complete variable domain is DTGVSQNPRHKITKRGQNVTFRCDPISEHNRLYWYRQTLGQGPEFLTYFQNEAQLEKSRLLSDRFSAERPKGSFSTLEIQRTEQGDSAMYLCASSLSGVAVQETQYFGPGTRLLVL.

This clonotype appeared many times. The rearrangement uses TRBV2 and TRBJ1-2, with D possibly being TRBD1 (5 bases). This CDR3 is 10 amino acids long. V was clipped by 4 bases and J by 8 bases, with 5 bases between them. CDR1 is SNHLY and CDR2 is FYNNEI in the germline V gene. In DNA form, the CDR3 reads TGTGCCAGCAGTGGACAGGGCTACACCTTC. Its protein is CASSGQGYTF.

The gene calls are TRBV29-1 and TRBJ2-7; D gene unclear. Germline V gene data show CDR1 as SQVTM and CDR2 as ANQGSEA. There are 12 residues in the CDR3. Trimming shortened V by 4 bases and J by 2 bases, and 9 bases separated the two germline ends. CDR3 sequence reads: CSVVMGTYEQYF. Here the CDR3 DNA reads TGCAGCGTTGTAATGGGAACCTACGAGCAGTACTTC.

The chain recombines TRBV25-1 with TRBJ2-1, with 9 bases fitting TRBD1. Germline loops: CDR1 MGHDK, CDR2 SYGVNS. The length of the CDR3 is 17 residues. V was pared by 4 bases and J by 9 bases, with 16 bases of the junction left unmatched. For the CDR3, the DNA is TGTGCCAGCAGTGCCCTTACCGGGACAGGGTCTCGGGGTGAGCAGTTCTTC. Its protein is CASSALTGTGSRGEQFF. Based on the CDR3 plus reference TRBV25-1 and TRBJ2-1, the full variable domain is EADIYQTPRYLVIGTGKKITLECSQTMGHDKMYWYQQDPGMELHLIHYSYGVNSTEKGDLSSESTVSRIRTEHFPLTLESARPSHTSQYLCASSALTGTGSRGEQFFGPGTRLTVL.

This clonotype came up many times. The chain links TRBV6-2 or TRBV6-3 to TRBJ2-3, with D possibly being TRBD1 or TRBD2 (6 bases each). Per the germline V gene, CDR1 is MNHEY and CDR2 is SVGEGT. This CDR3 is 16 amino acids long. Trimming pared 7 bases from V and 0 bases from J, leaving 17 bases between. The CDR3 reads CASNHEGDLSTDTQYF. The DNA of the CDR3 is TGTGCCAGCAATCATGAGGGGGACTTAAGCACAGATACGCAGTATTTT.

This clonotype came up many times. This chain joins TRBV24-1 and TRBJ2-5, with TRBD2 matching 8 bases. Germline V gene sequence: CDR1 KGHDR, CDR2 SFDVKD. Losses at the gene ends were 1 base for V and 0 bases for J; bases not matched to a gene: 6. This CDR3 comprises 17 residues. The CDR3 sequence: CATSDFGASGHQETQYF. CDR3 coding DNA: TGTGCCACCAGTGATTTCGGGGCTAGCGGGCACCAAGAGACCCAGTACTTC.

This clonotype was counted many times. The CDR3 sequence is CASSEMGPRAQYF. CDR3 in DNA: TGTGCCAGCAGTGAAATGGGGCCCAGGGCCCAGTACTTC. The chain joins TRBV6-1 to TRBJ2-5; TRBD1 is a possible D gene (5 bases). The germline V and J ends were trimmed by 2 bases and 9 bases, with 13 bases remaining between them. Germline V lookup: CDR1 MNHNS, CDR2 SASEGT. The CDR3 consists of 13 residues.

This clonotype was seen at least ten times. This chain uses TRBV4-2 with TRBJ2-1, with D possibly matching TRBD2 (5 bases). The CDR3 consists of 16 residues. Germline V CDR1 and CDR2: LGHNA, YNFKEQ. The V gene lost 5 bases and the J gene lost 0 bases, with 14 bases spanning the gap. The DNA of the CDR3 is TGTGCCAGCAGCGCCCCAACTGGGAGCTCCTACAATGAGCAGTTCTTC. Translating gives CASSAPTGSSYNEQFF.

The chain is built from TRBV29-1 and TRBJ1-5, with a possible D match to TRBD1 (6 bases). V was pared by 6 bases and J by 0 bases, with 12 bases between. Germline CDR1 is SQVTM and CDR2 is ANQGSEA. There are 14 residues in the CDR3. The CDR3 loop is CSVATGYSNQPQHF. In DNA, the CDR3 is TGCAGCGTCGCGACAGGCTATAGCAATCAGCCCCAGCATTTT.

This clonotype was seen many times. The CDR3 bases are TGTGCCACCAGCAGAAGGTTTGAAAGGGGCAATCAGCCCCAGCATTTT. Translating it yields CATSRRFERGNQPQHF. The rearrangement uses TRBV15 and TRBJ1-5; D gene uncertain. V lost 2 bases and J 2 bases, leaving 13 bases between the germline ends. Germline V gives CDR1 LNHNV, CDR2 YYDKDF (reference sequence). The CDR3 runs to 16 residues.

This clonotype has only a few counts. The chain has TRBV19 and TRBJ1-1, with 10 nucleotides matching TRBD1. In germline, CDR1 is LNHDA, CDR2 SQIVND (reference sequence). This CDR3 comprises 14 residues. Losses at the gene ends were 5 bases for V and 8 bases for J; bases not matched to a gene: 8. CDR3 coding DNA: TGTGCCAGTAGTTCGACAGGGGGCGCGGCCGAAGCTTTCTTT. As protein: CASSSTGGAAEAFF.

This clonotype has ten or more counts. The chain carries TRBV30 and TRBJ2-5; TRBD2 matches 8 bases. Per the germline V gene, CDR1 is GTSNPN and CDR2 is SVGIG (reference sequence). The CDR3 is made up of 15 amino acids. V dropped 6 bases and J dropped 3; count of bases not matched to a gene: 12. CDR3 loop: CACTIGGSGEETQYF. Written as DNA, the CDR3 is TGTGCCTGTACTATCGGCGGTAGCGGGGAAGAGACCCAGTACTTC. Full variable domain (rest looked up from reference TRBV30 and TRBJ2-5): SQTIHQWPATLVQPVGSPLSLECTVEGTSNPNLYWYRQAAGRGLQLLFYSVGIGQISSEVPQNLSASRPQDRQFILSSKKLLLSDSGFYLCACTIGGSGEETQYFGPGTRLLVL.

This clonotype was seen ten or more times. The chain carries TRBV28 and TRBJ2-7; D is uncertain. The CDR3 is 15 amino acids. V lost 6 bases and J 6 bases, leaving 21 bases between the germline ends. In germline, CDR1 is MDHEN, CDR2 SYDVKM. In DNA, the CDR3 is TGTGCCAGCAGCGGCGTCTATTGGGTTTCCAGCGAGCAGTACTTC. It yields the protein CASSGVYWVSSEQYF.

This clonotype was counted at least ten times. This chain joins TRBV6-1 and TRBJ2-5; D is unresolved. The ends were cut back, 7 bases at V and 1 base at J, with 10 bases in the middle. Germline CDR1 reads MNHNS; CDR2 reads SASEGT. The CDR3 is 13 residues long. The CDR3 is CASTVGLQETQYF. The DNA of the CDR3 is TGTGCCAGCACTGTTGGCCTCCAAGAGACCCAGTACTTC.

This clonotype was detected only a few times. The V call is TRBV10-3, the J call TRBJ2-1, with TRBD1 matching 11 bases. Germline CDR1 ENHRY, CDR2 SYGVKD. The V and J ends lost 7 bases and 8 bases, in that order; junction bases with no gene match: 4. The CDR3 length is 13 residues. The CDR3 sequence is CAITSGQGDEQFF. Written as DNA, the CDR3 is TGTGCCATCACCTCGGGACAGGGGGATGAGCAGTTCTTC.

This clonotype appeared a few times. The V gene is TRBV5-1, the J gene TRBJ2-5, with 9 bases aligning to TRBD2. V shed 0 bases, J shed 0 bases, and the junction held 3 bases outside the gene matches. The CDR3 contains 16 residues. Germline CDR1 SGHRS, CDR2 YFSETQ. CDR3 bases: TGCGCCAGCAGCTTGGGGACTAGCGCCAACCAAGAGACCCAGTACTTC. It yields the protein CASSLGTSANQETQYF.

This clonotype has a count of ten or more. This chain connects TRBV5-8 to TRBJ1-1, with D unresolved. This CDR3 is 12 amino acids long. V lost 1 base and J lost 3, with 4 bases in between. The germline V gene has CDR1 SGHTS and CDR2 YDEGEE. The CDR3 coding sequence is TGTGCCAGCAGCTTGCGAGACACTGAAGCTTTCTTT. This gives the protein CASSLRDTEAFF.

This chain links TRBV10-3 with TRBJ1-5; D perhaps matches TRBD1 (6 bases). Germline CDR1 reads ENHRY; CDR2 reads SYGVKD. CDR3 size: 15 residues. V lost 3 bases, J lost 6 bases, and 15 bases lay in between. CDR3 DNA sequence: TGTGCCATCAGTGATGAGATGGGGGCGGGTCAGCCCCAGCATTTT. This gives the protein CAISDEMGAGQPQHF.

This clonotype showed up just a few times. The chain uses TRBV6-1 and TRBJ1-5; a possible D gene is TRBD1 (6 bases). Trimming pared 7 bases from V and 0 bases from J, leaving 13 bases between. Germline V lookup: CDR1 MNHNS, CDR2 SASEGT. The CDR3 runs to 15 residues. CDR3 sequence: CASKPDSYSNQPQHF. CDR3 coding DNA: TGTGCCAGCAAACCGGACAGTTATAGCAATCAGCCCCAGCATTTT.

This clonotype was counted many times. The rearrangement uses TRBV12-3 or TRBV12-4 and TRBJ2-1, with D perhaps matching TRBD1 or TRBD2 (5 bases each). The CDR3 consists of 15 residues. The V end was cut by 5 bases, the J end by 0 bases, with 11 bases between. Here the CDR3 reads CASSRDQSSYNEQFF. CDR3 DNA sequence: TGTGCCAGCAGTCGGGACCAGAGCTCCTACAATGAGCAGTTCTTC.

In this sample, this clonotype turned up a few times. The chain combines TRBV7-9 with TRBJ1-1; D call uncertain. V lost 4 bases to trimming and J lost 1 base, with 22 bases between them. Germline CDR1 is SEHNR and CDR2 is FQNEAQ (reference sequence). This CDR3 contains 18 residues. The CDR3 spells CASSSTTVPRGGNTEAFF. In DNA, the CDR3 is TGTGCCAGCAGCTCGACAACAGTGCCCCGTGGAGGGAACACTGAAGCTTTCTTT.

This clonotype was seen only a few times. V is TRBV28 and J is TRBJ2-7; TRBD1 agrees at 7 bases. The CDR3 has 14 amino acids. Germline V lookup: CDR1 MDHEN, CDR2 SYDVKM. J lost 9 bases, V lost 2 bases, and 10 bases had no gene match. CDR3 protein: CASSLDRVSNGQYF. CDR3 coding DNA: TGTGCCAGCAGTTTAGACAGGGTTTCTAACGGGCAGTACTTC.

This clonotype was counted ten times or more. The rearrangement joins TRBV2 to TRBJ2-7; D not resolved. CDR1 is SNHLY, CDR2 FYNNEI, per germline. The ends were cut back, 5 bases at V and 2 bases at J, with 4 bases in the middle. The CDR3 loop spans 11 amino acids. CDR3 nucleotide sequence: TGTGCCAGCAGTAGAGCCTACGAGCAGTACTTC. Translating it yields CASSRAYEQYF.

This clonotype was picked up a small number of times. The chain is built from TRBV27 and TRBJ2-5, with no clear D. CDR3 size: 12 residues. Per germline, CDR1 MNHEY and CDR2 SMNVEV (reference sequence). V lost 5 bases, J lost 5 bases, and 9 bases lay in between. The CDR3 spells CASSPLPETQYF. As DNA, the CDR3 is TGTGCCAGCAGTCCCCTCCCGGAGACCCAGTACTTC.

This clonotype has a count of ten or more. The chain is built from TRBV11-2 and TRBJ2-2; TRBD2 matches at 13 bases. J was trimmed by 1 base and V by 2 bases; bases with no gene match: 1. CDR1 SGHAT and CDR2 FQNNGV come from the germline V gene. CDR3 length equals 17 residues. The CDR3: CASSLRTSGGNTGELFF. Here the CDR3 DNA reads TGTGCCAGCAGCTTAAGGACTAGCGGGGGGAACACCGGGGAGCTGTTTTTT.

The rearrangement joins TRBV4-1 to TRBJ1-5; D may be TRBD1 (6 bases). From germline, CDR1 is MGHRA and CDR2 YSYEKL. The ends were cut back, 3 bases at V and 0 bases at J, with 12 bases in the middle. The CDR3 is made up of 16 amino acids. The CDR3 DNA reads as TGCGCCAGCAGCCAGGTGGACAGCTATAGCAATCAGCCCCAGCATTTT. Translated: CASSQVDSYSNQPQHF.

The CDR3 DNA is TGTGCCAGCTCCAGGGGGGCCAACGTCCTGACTTTC. Translating it yields CASSRGANVLTF. This sequence joins TRBV28 and TRBJ2-6; D is ambiguous. This CDR3 is 12 amino acids long. Germline lookup yields CDR1 MDHEN and CDR2 SYDVKM. Deletions cut 8 bases from V and 4 bases from J, with 6 bases between.

At least ten counts were recorded for this clonotype. J is TRBJ2-1 and V is TRBV28; possibly TRBD2 for D (6 bases). The germline gives CDR1 MDHEN, CDR2 SYDVKM. The CDR3 runs to 15 residues. Trimming removed 2 bases at V and 2 bases at J, with 10 bases between. In nucleotides, the CDR3 is TGTGCCAGCAGTTTAATTAGCGGAACCTACAATGAGCAGTTCTTC. Its protein product is CASSLISGTYNEQFF.

This clonotype was picked up many times. The chain joins TRBV28 to TRBJ1-5; D is possibly TRBD1 (6 bases). The germline V gene has CDR1 MDHEN and CDR2 SYDVKM. The V end lost 6 bases, the J end lost 0 bases, and 12 bases lay between the germline ends. The CDR3 covers 15 residues. The CDR3 is CASRPDRISNQPQHF. For the CDR3, the DNA is TGTGCCAGCAGACCCGACAGGATTAGCAATCAGCCCCAGCATTTT. Using reference TRBV28 and TRBJ1-5 for the parts outside the CDR3, the full variable domain is DVKVTQSSRYLVKRTGEKVFLECVQDMDHENMFWYRQDPGLGLRLIYFSYDVKMKEKGDIPEGYSVSREKKERFSLILESASTNQTSMYLCASRPDRISNQPQHFGDGTRLSIL.

The rearrangement joins TRBV9 to TRBJ2-1; 8 nucleotides align to TRBD2. Unmatched junction bases numbered 8, after V lost 0 bases and J lost 9 bases. The CDR3 extends over 15 amino acids. Germline CDR1 SGDLS, CDR2 YYNGEE. CDR3 region: CASSVVGSGISEQFF. The CDR3, as DNA: TGTGCCAGCAGCGTAGTAGGTAGCGGGATTAGTGAGCAGTTCTTC.

This clonotype was counted ten times or more. The chain is built from TRBV12-3 or TRBV12-4 and TRBJ2-5; 8 bases map to TRBD2. CDR3 length: 14 residues. J gave up 5 bases and V 4 bases, and 6 bases lay outside the gene matches. This CDR3 is CASSSGRVSETQYF. The CDR3 bases are TGTGCCAGCAGTTCCGGGAGGGTTAGCGAGACCCAGTACTTC.

This clonotype was picked up many times. The chain links TRBV12-3 or TRBV12-4 to TRBJ2-1, with unresolved D. V was cut by 6 bases and J by 8 bases, with 8 bases left in between. CDR3 length: 11 residues. The CDR3 is CASSLADEQFF. CDR3 sequence (DNA): TGTGCCAGCAGCCTTGCGGATGAGCAGTTCTTC.